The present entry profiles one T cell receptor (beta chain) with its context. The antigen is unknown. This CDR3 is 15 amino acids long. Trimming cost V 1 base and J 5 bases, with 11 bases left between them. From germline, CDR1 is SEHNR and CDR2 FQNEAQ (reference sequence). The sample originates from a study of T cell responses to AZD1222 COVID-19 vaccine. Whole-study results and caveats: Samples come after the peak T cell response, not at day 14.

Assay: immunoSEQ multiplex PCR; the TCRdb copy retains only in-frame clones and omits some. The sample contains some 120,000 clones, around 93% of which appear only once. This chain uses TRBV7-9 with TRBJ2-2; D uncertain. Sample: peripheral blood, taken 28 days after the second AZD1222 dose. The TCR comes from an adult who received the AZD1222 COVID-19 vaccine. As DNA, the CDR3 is TGTGCCAGCAGCTTAGTAAGGCCCCGGACCGGGGAGCTGTTTTTT. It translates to CASSLVRPRTGELFF. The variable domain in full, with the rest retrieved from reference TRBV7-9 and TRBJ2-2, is DTGVSQNPRHKITKRGQNVTFRCDPISEHNRLYWYRQTLGQGPEFLTYFQNEAQLEKSRLLSDRFSAERPKGSFSTLEIQRTEQGDSAMYLCASSLVRPRTGELFFGEGSRLTVL.